The sequence of this T cell receptor (beta chain) was determined in a study of cytomegalovirus exposure and HLA in healthy donors. V shed 7 bases, J shed 4 bases, and the junction held 7 bases outside the gene matches. This CDR3 has 14 amino acids. Germline V CDR1 and CDR2: SGHRS, YFSETQ. Both 60 Vbeta primers and 13 Jbeta primers went into the PCR. The data were produced by immunoSEQ multiplex PCR, yet TCRdb's version contains in-frame clones alone and is incomplete. Here the sample spans around 180,000 clones, over 60% being singletons. Study findings and constraints: Testing in vitro showed a few CMV-associated chains specific for CMV antigens. Listed as cytomegalovirus-associated were over 150 TCR beta chains.

As regards this clone: Its antigen is as yet unknown.

The sequence was obtained from a girl under 18 in good health and CMV-seronegative. The V and J genes are TRBV5-1 and TRBJ2-3; 9 bases fit TRBD1. Specimen: PBMCs. This CDR3 is CASGQGSSSDTQYF. CDR3 DNA sequence: TGCGCCAGCGGACAGGGGTCTTCATCAGATACGCAGTATTTT.